This is a list of T cell receptor beta chains from one sample in a study of T cell responses to AZD1222 COVID-19 vaccine. The assay was immunoSEQ multiplex PCR, and TCRdb's table has in-frame clones only and misses some. This table has around 140,000 clones, more than 90% appearing once. The sample in question was peripheral blood, obtained 28 days after the second AZD1222 dose. The receptor set was obtained from an adult who received the AZD1222 COVID-19 vaccine. The CDR3 runs from the conserved cysteine through the conserved F or W. A D gene is named only where the DNA matches it firmly. Part of the rows lack a size; the others show once, few, many or a class for expanded clones.

CDR3 DNA	CDR3 protein	clone size	V gene	J gene	CDR3 length	D gene
TGCGCCAGCAGCCTACCCCTGACTGGCACAGATACGCAGTATTTT	CASSLPLTGTDTQYF	-	TRBV5-1	TRBJ2-3	15	-
TGTGCCAGCAGCGTAGATGGCGGGAGGACCTACAATGAGCAGTTCTTC	CASSVDGGRTYNEQFF	-	TRBV9	TRBJ2-1	16	TRBD2
TGTGCCAGCAGTTACGGGGGGTGGGAGACCCAGTACTTC	CASSYGGWETQYF	once	TRBV6-5	TRBJ2-5	13	-
TGTGCCAGCAGCTTAGACCTCAGGGCCGGGGCCAACGTCCTGACTTTC	CASSLDLRAGANVLTF	-	TRBV13	TRBJ2-6	16	-
TGTGCCAGCAGTGTAGATAGCGGGAGGGGCGAGCAGTTCTTC	CASSVDSGRGEQFF	once	TRBV6-4	TRBJ2-1	14	TRBD2
TGCAGTGCTAGTGCGGGGGACGATGGCTACACCTTC	CSASAGDDGYTF	-	TRBV20-1	TRBJ1-2	12	-
TGTGCCAGCAGCTTGGGTAGCGGGGGGCCCAGAGATACGCAGTATTTT	CASSLGSGGPRDTQYF	-	TRBV7-3	TRBJ2-3	16	TRBD2
TGTGCCAGCCAGGGCAGCTTCAATCAGCCCCAGCATTTT	CASQGSFNQPQHF	-	TRBV6-5	TRBJ1-5	13	-
TGTGCCAGCAGTTACGCGTCGGCGTTGGGCACAGATACGCAGTATTTT	CASSYASALGTDTQYF	-	TRBV6-5	TRBJ2-3	16	-
TGTGCCAGCACCCCGCGAGGGATCGGGCCCCAGCATTTT	CASTPRGIGPQHF	-	TRBV6-5	TRBJ1-5	13	-
TGTGCCATCAGTCGACAGGGGGCGGACACTGAAGCTTTCTTT	CAISRQGADTEAFF	-	TRBV10-3	TRBJ1-1	14	TRBD1
TGTGCCAGTAAAGACCCGGGGAACACTGAAGCTTTCTTT	CASKDPGNTEAFF	-	TRBV19	TRBJ1-1	13	-
TGTGCCAGCAGCCAAGTCTCAGATAACACTGAAGCTTTCTTT	CASSQVSDNTEAFF	-	TRBV4-2	TRBJ1-1	14	-
TGTGCCAGCAGCAAAGACAGGGGGGTCTACACCTTC	CASSKDRGVYTF	-	TRBV3-1/TRBV3-2	TRBJ1-2	12	TRBD1
TGTGCCAGCAGTGCGACTAATAAGGTCGGGGATACGCAGTATTTT	CASSATNKVGDTQYF	-	TRBV25-1	TRBJ2-3	15	-
TGTGCCAGCTCACCCAGGGGCCCAACTAATGAAAAACTGTTTTTT	CASSPRGPTNEKLFF	-	TRBV18	TRBJ1-4	15	-
TGCAGTGCTAGAGACGGGGGTCCGGACACCTTC	CSARDGGPDTF	-	TRBV20-1	TRBJ1-2	11	-
TGTGCCAGCAATCCCGGACAGGGATCGAACACCGGGGAGCTGTTTTTT	CASNPGQGSNTGELFF	-	TRBV7-9	TRBJ2-2	16	TRBD1